The 22 T cell receptor beta chains below all came from one sample that was sequenced in a study of blood T cell repertoires in COVID-19. The method was immunoSEQ multiplex PCR; TCRdb's version includes in-frame clones alone and lacks a portion of them. The sample holds more than 10,000 clones, almost 90% seen once. The specimen sequenced was peripheral blood. These receptors were collected from a human donor in a cohort sampled during active COVID-19.

This clone turned up a few times. The CDR3 protein is CASKTGPNSGNTIYF. Here the CDR3 DNA reads TGTGCCAGCAAGACAGGGCCTAACTCTGGAAACACCATATATTTT. The genes are TRBV19 and TRBJ1-3, with 7 bases that match TRBD1. The V gene's germline CDR1 is LNHDA and CDR2 SQIVND (reference sequence). The ends lost 9 bases at V and 0 bases at J; junction bases unmatched: 8. The CDR3 runs 15 residues.

On this clone itself: One end of the junction does not line up with germline, which may come from a read error. V is TRBV11-3 and J is TRBJ2-7, with TRBD2 matching over 11 bases. The CDR3 length is 12 residues. CDR1 is SGHNT and CDR2 is YENEEA in the germline V gene. CDR3: CASSLLPTSGAF. CDR3 bases: TGTGCCAGCAGCTTGCTCCCGACTAGCGGGGCCTTC.

J is TRBJ1-4 and V is TRBV12-3 or TRBV12-4; possibly TRBD1 for D (5 bases). The V end was cut by 5 bases, the J end by 8 bases, with 12 bases between. There are 13 residues in the CDR3. The CDR3 bases are TGTGCCAGCAGTCCTACCGGGGGGGAAAAACTGTTTTTT. Its protein product is CASSPTGGEKLFF.

The J gene is TRBJ2-7, the V gene TRBV5-6; the D gene is possibly TRBD2 (5 bases). The ends were cut back, 0 bases at V and 5 bases at J, with 21 bases in the middle. There are 17 residues in the CDR3. Germline V gives CDR1 SGHDT, CDR2 YYEEEE. The CDR3 coding sequence is TGTGCCAGCAGCTTGGGTGGTGCGGCCATGAGGGTCCACGAGCAGTACTTC. Translated, it gives CASSLGGAAMRVHEQYF.

This clone appeared a few times. This chain connects TRBV5-1 to TRBJ2-1; TRBD2 aligns across 11 bases. The germline V gene encodes CDR1 SGHRS and CDR2 YFSETQ. The CDR3 runs 14 residues. J gave up 4 bases and V 7 bases, and 4 bases lay outside the gene matches. CDR3 in amino acids: CASQLAGAYNEQFF. The CDR3 DNA reads as TGCGCCAGCCAACTAGCGGGGGCTTACAATGAGCAGTTCTTC.

CDR3 in amino acids: CASSLAFTYEQYF. CDR3 nucleotides: TGTGCCAGCAGCTTAGCGTTCACCTACGAGCAGTACTTC. The V call is TRBV7-8, the J call TRBJ2-7; D ambiguous. V lost 0 bases, J lost 2 bases, and 5 bases lay in between. CDR3 length equals 13 residues. Germline-derived CDR1 and CDR2 are SGHVS and FQNEAQ. Combining the CDR3 with reference TRBV7-8 and TRBJ2-7 gives the whole variable domain GAGVSQSPRYKVAKRGQDVALRCDPISGHVSLFWYQQALGQGPEFLTYFQNEAQLDKSGLPSDRFFAERPEGSVSTLKIQRTQQEDSAVYLCASSLAFTYEQYFGPGTRLTVT.

The CDR3 nucleotides are TGTGCCAGCAGCTCGACAGGGGGCAAGGCTAATGAAAAACTGTTTTTT. Amino acids: CASSSTGGKANEKLFF. The gene calls are TRBV7-2 and TRBJ1-4; 10 nucleotides align to TRBD1. CDR1 is SGHTA, CDR2 FQGNSA, per germline. CDR3 length: 16 amino acids. Germline trimming cut 4 bases from V and 3 bases from J; bases unmatched to any gene: 5. The full variable domain, completed using reference TRBV7-2 and TRBJ1-4, is GAGVSQSPSNKVTEKGKDVELRCDPISGHTALYWYRQSLGQGLEFLIYFQGNSAPDKSGLPSDRFSAERTGGSVSTLTIQRTQQEDSAVYLCASSSTGGKANEKLFFGSGTQLSVL.

The V call is TRBV19, the J call TRBJ1-5; D ambiguous. CDR1 is LNHDA, CDR2 SQIVND, per germline (reference sequence). This CDR3 comprises 15 residues. V lost 5 bases to trimming and J lost 2 bases, with 13 bases between them. The CDR3 DNA is TGTGCCAGTAGTGCCGCCCTGGGAGGCAATCAGCCCCAGCATTTT. Its protein product is CASSAALGGNQPQHF.

The chain carries TRBV28 and TRBJ2-2, with TRBD2 identical over 9 bases. The CDR3 has 17 residues. The germline gives CDR1 MDHEN, CDR2 SYDVKM. V dropped 4 bases and J dropped 5; count of bases not matched to a gene: 11. DNA of the CDR3: TGTGCCAGCAGTTGGGGAGGACTAGCGATCCCTACCGGGGAGCTGTTTTTT. Translated: CASSWGGLAIPTGELFF.

The V call is TRBV7-9, the J call TRBJ2-2, with 7 bases fitting TRBD2. CDR1 is SEHNR, CDR2 FQNEAQ, per germline (reference sequence). This CDR3 is 12 amino acids long. Losses at the gene ends were 6 bases for V and 8 bases for J; bases not matched to a gene: 3. The CDR3 loop reads CASRREKGELFF. The CDR3 DNA sequence: TGTGCCAGCAGGCGGGAGAAAGGGGAGCTGTTTTTT.

The chain has TRBV6-2 or TRBV6-3 and TRBJ2-7; 9 positions agree with TRBD2. The V segment lost 2 bases and the J segment 4 bases; nucleotides outside the gene matches: 6. Germline CDR1 and CDR2: MNHEY and SVGEGT. The CDR3 runs to 15 residues. For the CDR3, the DNA is TGTGCCAGCAGTTACGGGCTAGCGGGGTTGTACGAGCAGTACTTC. It translates to CASSYGLAGLYEQYF.

This rearrangement joins TRBV9 to TRBJ2-2; 15 nucleotides agree with TRBD2. The CDR3 contains 17 residues. In germline, CDR1 is SGDLS, CDR2 YYNGEE. The J segment lost 7 bases and the V segment lost 3 bases, leaving 7 bases of the junction unmatched. Written as DNA, the CDR3 is TGTGCCAGCAGCGCCGGGACTAGCGGGGGGAGGGACGGGGAGCTGTTTTTT. Translated: CASSAGTSGGRDGELFF.

This clone was recorded only once. The V call is TRBV14, the J call TRBJ1-2, with D possibly matching TRBD1 (5 bases). This CDR3 region has 14 residues. The germline V and J ends were trimmed by 1 base and 4 bases, with 10 bases remaining between them. Germline assignment: CDR1 SGHDN and CDR2 FVKESK. CDR3 DNA sequence: TGTGCCAGCAGCCAAGGGGCGGGACGCTATGGCTACACCTTC. Its protein product is CASSQGAGRYGYTF.

The chain recombines TRBV30 with TRBJ2-3; 11 positions match TRBD2. The CDR3 loop spans 16 amino acids. The germline CDR1 and CDR2 sequences are GTSNPN and SVGIG (reference sequence). V shed 2 bases and J 0 bases; nucleotides not matched to a gene: 4. CDR3 protein: CAWSLAGGPSTDTQYF. CDR3 bases: TGTGCCTGGAGTTTAGCGGGGGGGCCGAGCACAGATACGCAGTATTTT.

Notes on this clone: Other DNA sequences in the sample encode the same CDR3. The V gene is TRBV2, the J gene TRBJ2-2, with TRBD2 as a possible D gene (6 bases). Germline lookup yields CDR1 SNHLY and CDR2 FYNNEI. Trimming left V 10 bases short and J 4 bases short, with 13 bases between. This CDR3 region has 13 residues. CDR3 DNA sequence: TGTGCCACCGGGCAGGGAGGCACCGGGGAGCTGTTTTTT. As protein: CATGQGGTGELFF.

The chain couples TRBV9 to TRBJ2-1; 8 bases agree with TRBD1. Germline V gene data show CDR1 as SGDLS and CDR2 as YYNGEE. The CDR3 runs 15 residues. V lost 4 bases and J lost 3; bases outside the gene matches: 6. Here the CDR3 reads CASSQGATNYNEQFF. The DNA for the CDR3 is TGTGCCAGCAGCCAGGGGGCAACAAACTACAATGAGCAGTTCTTC.

The chain links TRBV19 to TRBJ1-4; D is undetermined. The CDR3 runs 13 residues. Trimming took off 11 bases at V and 3 bases at J, with 13 bases between the two ends. Germline V gene lookup returns CDR1 LNHDA and CDR2 SQIVND (reference sequence). The CDR3 nucleotides are TGTGCCCCTTTGGGCGGGGCTAATGAAAAACTGTTTTTT. As protein: CAPLGGANEKLFF.

The chain links TRBV6-5 to TRBJ1-2; possible D gene TRBD1, 5 bases. The CDR3 is 15 residues long. The ends were cut back, 6 bases at V and 3 bases at J, with 17 bases in the middle. The germline CDR1 and CDR2 sequences are MNHEY and SVGAGI. DNA of the CDR3: TGTGCCAGCAGCTCACCGGGGGGGGGAGACTATGGCTACACCTTC. The encoded protein is CASSSPGGGDYGYTF.

The chain recombines TRBV2 with TRBJ2-2; D is perhaps TRBD1 (6 bases). The CDR3 has 13 amino acids. Germline values: CDR1 SNHLY, CDR2 FYNNEI. V was shortened by 8 bases and J by 6 bases, with 13 bases between the two germline ends. CDR3 region: CASRRTAAGELFF. As DNA, the CDR3 is TGTGCCAGCCGGAGGACAGCGGCCGGGGAGCTGTTTTTT. The complete variable domain, with remaining parts taken from reference TRBV2 and TRBJ2-2, reads EPEVTQTPSHQVTQMGQEVILRCVPISNHLYFYWYRQILGQKVEFLVSFYNNEISEKSEIFDDQFSVERPDGSNFTLKIRSTKLEDSAMYFCASRRTAAGELFFGEGSRLTVL.

The V gene is TRBV11-2, the J gene TRBJ1-2; no clear D gene. Germline CDR1 reads SGHAT; CDR2 reads FQNNGV. This CDR3 contains 13 residues. V was pared by 4 bases and J by 6 bases, with 12 bases between. In DNA, the CDR3 is TGTGCCAGCAGCTCCCCAGGTGGTGATGGCTACACCTTC. This translates into CASSSPGGDGYTF.

This chain links TRBV4-1 with TRBJ1-2; TRBD1 agrees at 10 bases. V shed 4 bases and J 5 bases; nucleotides not matched to a gene: 16. The germline CDR1 and CDR2 sequences are MGHRA and YSYEKL. There are 18 residues in the CDR3. The DNA for the CDR3 is TGCGCCAGCAGCCGGAAAAATATGGGGACAGGGGACACTTATGGCTACACCTTC. Residues: CASSRKNMGTGDTYGYTF.

The chain is built from TRBV11-2 and TRBJ2-1, with 7 bases fitting TRBD1. Unmatched junction bases numbered 5, after V lost 5 bases and J lost 1 base. The CDR3 runs 15 residues. Germline CDR1 reads SGHAT; CDR2 reads FQNNGV. CDR3 nucleotides: TGTGCCAGCAGCCCCAGACAGGGTTCCTACAATGAGCAGTTCTTC. Encoded protein: CASSPRQGSYNEQFF.